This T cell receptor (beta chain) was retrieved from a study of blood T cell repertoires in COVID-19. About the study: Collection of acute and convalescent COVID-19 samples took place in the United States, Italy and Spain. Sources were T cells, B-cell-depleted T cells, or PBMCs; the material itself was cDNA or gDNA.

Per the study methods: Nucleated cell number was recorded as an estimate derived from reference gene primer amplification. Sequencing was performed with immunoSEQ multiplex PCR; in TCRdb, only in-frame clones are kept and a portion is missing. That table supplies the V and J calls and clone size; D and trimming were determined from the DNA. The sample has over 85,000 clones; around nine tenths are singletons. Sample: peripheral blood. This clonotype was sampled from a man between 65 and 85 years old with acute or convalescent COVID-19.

The CDR3 sequence: CASSPTSGYGYTF. The CDR3 DNA reads TGCGCCAGCAGCCCTACTTCGGGCTATGGCTACACCTTC. The J gene is TRBJ1-2, the V gene TRBV5-1, with D hard to call. From germline, CDR1 is SGHRS and CDR2 YFSETQ. Trimming cost V 4 bases and J 4 bases, with 11 bases left between them. The CDR3 is made up of 13 amino acids.